This TCR beta chain derives from a study of blood T cell repertoires in COVID-19 (dated by TCRdb to 2020 to 2021). Regarding the research as a whole: Collaborator samples came from the United States, Italy and Spain and covered acute and convalescent phases of COVID-19. The material from the prospective study consisted of cDNA or gDNA derived from T cells, B-cell-depleted T cells, or PBMCs. Subjects who had been exposed to COVID-19, were actively infected with it, or had recovered from it provided the deeply sampled blood TCRbeta repertoires that made up the dataset. The repertoires were made available in a free public database intended to serve as a resource for research on the immune response to SARS-CoV-2. The samples were drawn from two sources: the first 160 participants of the ongoing ImmuneRACE study, and 1,254 subjects contributed by 6 global collaborators. Sample metadata almost always included a de-identified subject ID, COVID-19 status, age in years and sex. Where HLA class I and class II types were available, the types were taken from metadata supplied by the sample provider, not from assay-based typing. Overall results and qualifications from the work: The quantity of clinical and demographic metadata differed by source and by participant and was supplied without curation.

With regard to this clone: Its antigen has not been determined. Per-nucleotide qualities are absent, and no much larger clonotype sits a single base away.

The immunoSEQ Assay, a bias-controlled multiplex PCR, was used to amplify TCRbeta CDR3 regions from genomic DNA. In the paper's pipeline: Within the assay, amplification of reference gene primers was used to estimate how many nucleated cells each sample contained. To quantify the absolute abundance of each unique TCRbeta CDR3 rearrangement, sequence reads were collapsed and filtered. For each sample, productive Simpson clonality was calculated by taking the square root of Simpson's diversity index across productive rearrangements. What TCRdb holds here is the immuneACCESS table cut down to in-frame rearrangements. Part of the clones is not present; checked against another copy, under half of the missing clones reflect an unresolved V gene, and the others are unexplained. V and J calls plus clone size are reproduced from that table; the DNA served to infer D and trimming. This sample holds over 100,000 clones; over 80% were observed only once. Around a sixth of the sample is taken by the ten largest.

Each collaborating institution followed its own protocols to collect whole blood in K2EDTA tubes. For TCRbeta analysis, collaborators shipped samples in one of three forms: frozen whole blood, isolated PBMCs, or DNA extracted from either of those sample types. A distance of 18 bases separates the germline ends of V and J, which lose 5 bases and 6 bases respectively. The cysteine opens and the phenylalanine closes a CDR3 of 14 amino acids. Only CDR3 DNA is held: 42 bases, read in frame from base 1. The germline V gene sets CDR1 to SQVTM and CDR2 to ANQGSEA. The sample taken for sequencing was peripheral blood. The receptor was isolated from a woman in her sixties with acute or convalescent COVID-19. The V and J genes are TRBV29-1 and TRBJ2-3, with a tentative D gene TRBD2 over 6 matching bases. The bases are TGCAGCGTTCAGGGACTGACGAGGTCTGATACGCAGTATTTT. This codes for CSVQGLTRSDTQYF.